The 27 T cell receptor beta chains reported below all come from one sample, sequenced in a study of cytomegalovirus exposure and HLA in healthy donors. The PCR made use of 60 Vbeta and 13 Jbeta primers. Profiled with immunoSEQ multiplex PCR; TCRdb holds only in-frame clones, not every one. The profile covers some 100,000 clones, with approximately 84% appearing a single time and approximately 1.2% taken by the ten largest. Sequences were obtained from PBMCs. All receptors derive from a girl aged 2 to 10 in good health and CMV-seropositive.

V gene TRBV28 combines with J gene TRBJ1-1; D is unresolved. Germline V lookup: CDR1 MDHEN, CDR2 SYDVKM. CDR3 length equals 15 residues. Trimming cost V 2 bases and J 0 bases, with 10 bases left between them. The CDR3 bases are TGTGCCAGCAGTTTAATCCTTGTTATGAACACTGAAGCTTTCTTT. It codes for CASSLILVMNTEAFF.

The gene calls are TRBV2 and TRBJ2-7; unclear D gene. Trimming pared 3 bases from V and 2 bases from J, leaving 11 bases between. The CDR3 runs 14 residues. Germline assignment: CDR1 SNHLY and CDR2 FYNNEI. The CDR3 DNA sequence: TGTGCCAGCAGTGACCCAGGAATCACCTACGAGCAGTACTTC. The encoded protein is CASSDPGITYEQYF.

V gene TRBV30 combines with J gene TRBJ1-5, with 8 nucleotides matching TRBD1. Germline assignment: CDR1 GTSNPN and CDR2 SVGIG (reference sequence). The junction had 9 bases not matched to a gene; V was cut back by 4 bases and J by 7 bases. The length of the CDR3 is 14 residues. CDR3 bases: TGTGCCTGGAATATAGGACAGGGTGGACAGCCCCAGCATTTT. It translates to CAWNIGQGGQPQHF.

The chain joins TRBV4-1 to TRBJ1-5, with a possible D match to TRBD1 (5 bases). CDR3 length: 15 amino acids. Trimming cost V 1 base and J 4 bases, with 11 bases left between them. Germline CDR1 and CDR2: MGHRA and YSYEKL. In nucleotides, the CDR3 is TGCGCCAGCAGCCAAGCAGGGATTGTAAATCAGCCCCAGCATTTT. This translates into CASSQAGIVNQPQHF.

The V gene is TRBV10-1, the J gene TRBJ2-3; 9 bases fit TRBD1. CDR1 and CDR2 (germline): WNHNN, SYGVQD (reference sequence). The CDR3 spans 16 residues. V trimming: 6 bases; J trimming: 4 bases; junction bases outside the gene matches: 11. The CDR3 protein is CASSYGTGNVADTQYF. CDR3 coding DNA: TGCGCCAGCAGCTACGGGACAGGGAATGTCGCAGATACGCAGTATTTT.

The V call is TRBV6-5, the J call TRBJ1-4; TRBD1 matches at 7 bases. CDR3 length equals 15 residues. Germline V CDR1 and CDR2: MNHEY, SVGAGI. V shed 2 bases, J shed 8 bases, and the junction held 8 bases outside the gene matches. As DNA, the CDR3 is TGTGCCAGCAGTTACCTAACAGGGGAGGACGAAAAACTGTTTTTT. As protein: CASSYLTGEDEKLFF.

The genes are TRBV6-1 and TRBJ1-2; 8 bases are a match to TRBD1. The germline V gene encodes CDR1 MNHNS and CDR2 SASEGT. With 6 bases clipped from V and 8 bases from J, the junction kept 11 bases outside the gene matches. The length of the CDR3 is 14 residues. The CDR3 protein is CASRGQERLGGYTF. The CDR3 region has the DNA TGTGCCAGCAGGGGACAGGAACGGTTGGGCGGCTACACCTTC.

The V call is TRBV2, the J call TRBJ2-5; 8 nucleotides agree with TRBD2. Trimming cost V 6 bases and J 5 bases; bases outside gene matches: 5. The germline CDR1 and CDR2 sequences are SNHLY and FYNNEI. This CDR3 has 13 amino acids. The chain's CDR3 is CASSPEREETQYF. In DNA form, the CDR3 reads TGTGCCAGCAGCCCGGAGCGGGAGGAGACCCAGTACTTC.

This clone has a single count. The J gene is TRBJ2-1, the V gene TRBV5-6; the match to TRBD1 covers 9 bases. V lost 4 bases to trimming and J lost 8 bases; unmatched junction nucleotides: 7. Germline lookup yields CDR1 SGHDT and CDR2 YYEEEE. The CDR3 contains 14 residues. CDR3 loop: CASSPGQGRHEQFF. The CDR3 DNA sequence: TGTGCCAGCAGCCCGGGACAGGGAAGGCATGAGCAGTTCTTC.

This chain links TRBV29-1 with TRBJ2-1; the match to TRBD2 covers 9 bases. The CDR3 contains 14 residues. The J segment lost 4 bases and the V segment lost 8 bases, leaving 9 bases of the junction unmatched. Germline V gives CDR1 SQVTM, CDR2 ANQGSEA. CDR3 in DNA: TGCAGCTTCATAGCGGGAGTATATTACAATGAGCAGTTCTTC. Its translation is CSFIAGVYYNEQFF.

The chain joins TRBV6-5 to TRBJ1-2; D remains unclear. This CDR3 comprises 14 residues. V was clipped by 0 bases and J by 4 bases, with 9 bases between them. CDR1 and CDR2 (germline): MNHEY, SVGAGI. DNA of the CDR3: TGTGCCAGCAGTTACTCGACTAGTCTCTATGGCTACACCTTC. Its translation: CASSYSTSLYGYTF.

The CDR3 protein is CASSYGTGGRNEQFF. In nucleotides, the CDR3 is TGTGCCAGCAGTTACGGGACAGGGGGCCGGAATGAGCAGTTCTTC. The genes are TRBV6-6 and TRBJ2-1, with TRBD1 matching 12 bases. Losses at the gene ends were 2 bases for V and 7 bases for J; bases not matched to a gene: 3. The CDR3 is made up of 15 amino acids. Looked up from germline, CDR1 is MNHNY and CDR2 is SVGAGI (reference sequence).

The chain is built from TRBV27 and TRBJ2-1; 12 bases line up with TRBD2. Losses at the gene ends were 3 bases for V and 6 bases for J; bases not matched to a gene: 9. The CDR3 is made up of 17 amino acids. Germline CDR1 MNHEY, CDR2 SMNVEV (reference sequence). This CDR3 reads CASSFPLLAGGPNEQFF. CDR3 DNA sequence: TGTGCCAGCAGTTTCCCCCTACTAGCGGGAGGACCCAATGAGCAGTTCTTC.

The CDR3 loop reads CASSVDRVNQPQHF. The CDR3 DNA is TGTGCCAGCTCAGTGGACAGGGTTAATCAGCCCCAGCATTTT. The chain is built from TRBV18 and TRBJ1-5; 8 bases agree with TRBD1. This CDR3 spans 14 amino acids. V was pared by 5 bases and J by 4 bases, with 4 bases of the junction left unmatched. Germline V CDR1 and CDR2: KGHSH, LQKENI.

This clone was counted a few times. The rearrangement uses TRBV7-2 and TRBJ1-3; weak D call: TRBD1 (5 bases). Trimming removed 5 bases from V and 0 bases from J, with 14 bases in between. Germline CDR1 SGHTA, CDR2 FQGNSA. This CDR3 is 16 amino acids long. CDR3 amino acids: CASSLTQGRSGNTIYF. The CDR3 DNA reads TGTGCCAGCAGCCTAACTCAGGGCCGCTCTGGAAACACCATATATTTT.

The rearrangement uses TRBV2 and TRBJ2-7; D is ambiguous. Trimming removed 6 bases from V and 3 bases from J, with 9 bases in between. CDR1 and CDR2 (germline): SNHLY, FYNNEI. CDR3 length: 12 amino acids. The CDR3 spells CASRQARYEQYF. The CDR3 DNA sequence: TGTGCCAGCAGGCAGGCGCGCTACGAGCAGTACTTC.

The V gene is TRBV11-2, the J gene TRBJ2-1; 11 bases are shared with TRBD2. CDR3 size: 18 residues. V shed 4 bases, J shed 2 bases, and the junction held 10 bases outside the gene matches. From germline, CDR1 is SGHAT and CDR2 FQNNGV. Here the CDR3 reads CASSYSRLAGPPYNEQFF. The CDR3 DNA follows: TGTGCCAGCAGCTATAGTCGACTAGCGGGGCCCCCCTACAATGAGCAGTTCTTC.

This rearrangement joins TRBV30 to TRBJ1-1; 8 positions match TRBD1. CDR1 is GTSNPN and CDR2 is SVGIG in the germline V gene (reference sequence). The CDR3 is made up of 14 amino acids. V lost 3 bases, J lost 4 bases, and 7 bases stayed unmatched. The chain's CDR3 is CAWRVTGAVTEAFF. DNA of the CDR3: TGTGCCTGGAGGGTGACAGGGGCGGTCACTGAAGCTTTCTTT. The full variable domain, with the rest looked up from reference TRBV30 and TRBJ1-1, is SQTIHQWPATLVQPVGSPLSLECTVEGTSNPNLYWYRQAAGRGLQLLFYSVGIGQISSEVPQNLSASRPQDRQFILSSKKLLLSDSGFYLCAWRVTGAVTEAFFGQGTRLTVV.

J is TRBJ2-5 and V is TRBV4-1; 8 bases align to TRBD1. Germline lookup yields CDR1 MGHRA and CDR2 YSYEKL. The ends lost 1 base at V and 5 bases at J; junction bases unmatched: 3. The CDR3 is 14 amino acids. CDR3: CASSQGQGRETQYF. In DNA, the CDR3 is TGCGCCAGCAGCCAAGGACAGGGGAGGGAGACCCAGTACTTC.

V usage is TRBV6-5 and J usage is TRBJ1-5, with D possibly being TRBD1 (6 bases). The CDR3 has 14 amino acids. Germline V gene lookup returns CDR1 MNHEY and CDR2 SVGAGI. V was cut by 6 bases and J by 4 bases, with 13 bases left in between. The CDR3 loop is CASSLQGANQPQHF. CDR3 nucleotide sequence: TGTGCCAGCAGCTTACAGGGAGCTAATCAGCCCCAGCATTTT.

This chain links TRBV29-1 with TRBJ2-7, with D perhaps TRBD2 (7 bases). Deletions cut 1 base from V and 5 bases from J, with 12 bases between. CDR3 length: 13 residues. The germline V gene encodes CDR1 SQVTM and CDR2 ANQGSEA. For the CDR3, the DNA is TGCAGCGTTGAAGTCGTAGGGGGGGACGAGCAGTACTTC. This sequence encodes CSVEVVGGDEQYF.

The chain couples TRBV5-1 to TRBJ2-7; the D gene is possibly TRBD2 (6 bases). The V and J ends lost 1 base and 10 bases respectively, with 18 bases between them. CDR1 and CDR2 (germline): SGHRS, YFSETQ. CDR3 size: 14 residues. The CDR3 protein is CASSLSEGRLRQYF. DNA for the CDR3: TGCGCCAGCAGCTTGAGTGAGGGGAGGTTGCGTCAGTACTTC.

The V call is TRBV7-9, the J call TRBJ1-1, with a weak D call TRBD1 (5 bases). This CDR3 is 14 amino acids long. The V gene's germline CDR1 is SEHNR and CDR2 FQNEAQ (reference sequence). Trimming took 5 bases from V and 1 from J, leaving 11 bases between them. CDR3 residues: CASSLGQTNTEAFF. The CDR3 DNA reads as TGTGCCAGCAGCCTGGGGCAGACGAACACTGAAGCTTTCTTT.

The table lists this clone with a count of one. The chain recombines TRBV6-5 with TRBJ2-1, with D possibly TRBD2 on 7 matching bases. V lost 0 bases and J 12 bases, leaving 18 bases between the germline ends. The length of the CDR3 is 15 residues. CDR1 is MNHEY and CDR2 is SVGAGI in the germline V gene. The CDR3 sequence is CASSYSGLAAQGQFF. The CDR3 nucleotides are TGTGCCAGCAGTTACTCGGGCCTAGCGGCACAGGGGCAGTTCTTC.

There are a few counts of this clone. The V and J genes are TRBV6-5 and TRBJ2-7; 9 bases map to TRBD1. Germline V gene data show CDR1 as MNHEY and CDR2 as SVGAGI. Germline trimming cut 7 bases from V and 5 bases from J; bases unmatched to any gene: 12. The CDR3 runs 15 residues. In nucleotides, the CDR3 is TGTGCCAGCACCGACCCGGGACAGGGAAGGGACGAGCAGTACTTC. As protein: CASTDPGQGRDEQYF.

The rearrangement joins TRBV5-1 to TRBJ2-7; 7 bases are shared with TRBD1. The CDR3 consists of 14 residues. In germline, CDR1 is SGHRS, CDR2 YFSETQ. The trim removed 0 bases at V and 6 bases at J, leaving 6 bases unmatched. The CDR3 here is CASSLVDRVSEQYF. The DNA of the CDR3 is TGCGCCAGCAGCTTGGTTGACAGGGTCAGCGAGCAGTACTTC.

Only one count was recorded for this clone. The V call is TRBV28, the J call TRBJ1-1, with TRBD1 identical over 10 bases. Losses at the gene ends were 6 bases for V and 8 bases for J; bases not matched to a gene: 6. The CDR3 consists of 13 residues. In germline, CDR1 is MDHEN, CDR2 SYDVKM. The CDR3 loop is CASRVDRGREAFF. The CDR3 nucleotides read TGTGCCAGCAGGGTAGACAGGGGGCGCGAAGCTTTCTTT.